This passage covers 7 T cell receptor beta chains from one sample sequenced in a study of a mutant IDH1 vaccine in newly diagnosed glioma. These TCRs are of unknown antigen specificity. Clones were sequenced by immunoSEQ multiplex PCR, and TCRdb holds only the in-frame ones, with some missing. The sample includes about 120,000 clones, about 90% seen only once; the top ten take 0.5% to 0.65%. The time point: week 11, during vaccination. The vaccine gave 300 ug of a 20-mer mutant IDH1 peptide subcutaneously per dose. The sequencing used PBMCs, collected from a glioma patient whose treatment included an IDH1 peptide vaccine. The receptors shown here come from a woman aged 45-59 years with glioma.

The V gene is TRBV7-2, the J gene TRBJ2-2; either TRBD1 or TRBD2 may supply D (6 bases each). The germline V gene has CDR1 SGHTA and CDR2 FQGNSA. The CDR3 is made up of 14 amino acids. V lost 5 bases and J 9 bases, leaving 16 bases between the germline ends. The CDR3 nucleotides read TGTGCCAGCAGCACGGGGGCGGTTGGGAGGGAGCTGTTTTTT. Encoded protein: CASSTGAVGRELFF.

This chain links TRBV7-9 with TRBJ2-7; possibly TRBD1 or TRBD2 for D (5 bases each). This CDR3 is built from 13 residues. The germline V gene encodes CDR1 SEHNR and CDR2 FQNEAQ (reference sequence). The V end was cut by 7 bases, the J end by 2 bases, with 12 bases between. The CDR3 DNA follows: TGTGCCAGCACGATCATGGGGGCCTACGAGCAGTACTTC. Residues: CASTIMGAYEQYF.

The rearrangement links TRBV7-8 to TRBJ2-1, with 15 bases aligning to TRBD2. Per the germline V gene, CDR1 is SGHVS and CDR2 is FQNEAQ. This CDR3 contains 17 residues. V lost 8 bases and J lost 5; bases outside the gene matches: 10. CDR3 in amino acids: CASQGLAGGGGDNEQFF. The CDR3 DNA sequence: TGTGCCAGCCAGGGACTAGCGGGAGGAGGAGGGGACAATGAGCAGTTCTTC.

The V call is TRBV7-2, the J call TRBJ1-1, with TRBD1 identical over 10 bases. The trim removed 2 bases at V and 5 bases at J, leaving 8 bases unmatched. Germline assignment: CDR1 SGHTA and CDR2 FQGNSA. This CDR3 is built from 16 residues. CDR3 in DNA: TGTGCCAGCAGCTTACCCCGGGACAGGGGAGGAACTGAAGCTTTCTTT. It specifies CASSLPRDRGGTEAFF.

This rearrangement joins TRBV9 to TRBJ2-2, with 7 bases aligning to TRBD1. The CDR3 extends over 17 amino acids. J lost 3 bases, V lost 4 bases, and 12 bases had no gene match. Germline loops: CDR1 SGDLS, CDR2 YYNGEE. Written as DNA, the CDR3 is TGTGCCAGCAGCACCTCCTCCGGGACAGCAGACACCGGGGAGCTGTTTTTT. Its protein is CASSTSSGTADTGELFF.

This clone was counted once. The V gene is TRBV6-4, the J gene TRBJ2-1, with TRBD1 matching 7 bases. The V gene end was trimmed by 7 bases and the J gene end by 7 bases; junction bases not matched to a gene: 13. Germline CDR1 is MRHNA and CDR2 is SNTAGT. The CDR3 extends over 15 amino acids. CDR3 sequence reads: CASKLQGNQQNEQFF. CDR3 nucleotides: TGTGCCAGCAAATTACAGGGGAATCAACAGAATGAGCAGTTCTTC.

The V gene is TRBV5-1, the J gene TRBJ2-7; 12 bases are a match to TRBD2. The CDR3 length is 17 residues. V lost 4 bases and J lost 2; bases outside the gene matches: 10. Germline CDR1 reads SGHRS; CDR2 reads YFSETQ. The CDR3 DNA follows: TGCGCCAGCAGCCCGGTTGGGACTAGCGGGTTCACCTACGAGCAGTACTTC. It specifies CASSPVGTSGFTYEQYF.